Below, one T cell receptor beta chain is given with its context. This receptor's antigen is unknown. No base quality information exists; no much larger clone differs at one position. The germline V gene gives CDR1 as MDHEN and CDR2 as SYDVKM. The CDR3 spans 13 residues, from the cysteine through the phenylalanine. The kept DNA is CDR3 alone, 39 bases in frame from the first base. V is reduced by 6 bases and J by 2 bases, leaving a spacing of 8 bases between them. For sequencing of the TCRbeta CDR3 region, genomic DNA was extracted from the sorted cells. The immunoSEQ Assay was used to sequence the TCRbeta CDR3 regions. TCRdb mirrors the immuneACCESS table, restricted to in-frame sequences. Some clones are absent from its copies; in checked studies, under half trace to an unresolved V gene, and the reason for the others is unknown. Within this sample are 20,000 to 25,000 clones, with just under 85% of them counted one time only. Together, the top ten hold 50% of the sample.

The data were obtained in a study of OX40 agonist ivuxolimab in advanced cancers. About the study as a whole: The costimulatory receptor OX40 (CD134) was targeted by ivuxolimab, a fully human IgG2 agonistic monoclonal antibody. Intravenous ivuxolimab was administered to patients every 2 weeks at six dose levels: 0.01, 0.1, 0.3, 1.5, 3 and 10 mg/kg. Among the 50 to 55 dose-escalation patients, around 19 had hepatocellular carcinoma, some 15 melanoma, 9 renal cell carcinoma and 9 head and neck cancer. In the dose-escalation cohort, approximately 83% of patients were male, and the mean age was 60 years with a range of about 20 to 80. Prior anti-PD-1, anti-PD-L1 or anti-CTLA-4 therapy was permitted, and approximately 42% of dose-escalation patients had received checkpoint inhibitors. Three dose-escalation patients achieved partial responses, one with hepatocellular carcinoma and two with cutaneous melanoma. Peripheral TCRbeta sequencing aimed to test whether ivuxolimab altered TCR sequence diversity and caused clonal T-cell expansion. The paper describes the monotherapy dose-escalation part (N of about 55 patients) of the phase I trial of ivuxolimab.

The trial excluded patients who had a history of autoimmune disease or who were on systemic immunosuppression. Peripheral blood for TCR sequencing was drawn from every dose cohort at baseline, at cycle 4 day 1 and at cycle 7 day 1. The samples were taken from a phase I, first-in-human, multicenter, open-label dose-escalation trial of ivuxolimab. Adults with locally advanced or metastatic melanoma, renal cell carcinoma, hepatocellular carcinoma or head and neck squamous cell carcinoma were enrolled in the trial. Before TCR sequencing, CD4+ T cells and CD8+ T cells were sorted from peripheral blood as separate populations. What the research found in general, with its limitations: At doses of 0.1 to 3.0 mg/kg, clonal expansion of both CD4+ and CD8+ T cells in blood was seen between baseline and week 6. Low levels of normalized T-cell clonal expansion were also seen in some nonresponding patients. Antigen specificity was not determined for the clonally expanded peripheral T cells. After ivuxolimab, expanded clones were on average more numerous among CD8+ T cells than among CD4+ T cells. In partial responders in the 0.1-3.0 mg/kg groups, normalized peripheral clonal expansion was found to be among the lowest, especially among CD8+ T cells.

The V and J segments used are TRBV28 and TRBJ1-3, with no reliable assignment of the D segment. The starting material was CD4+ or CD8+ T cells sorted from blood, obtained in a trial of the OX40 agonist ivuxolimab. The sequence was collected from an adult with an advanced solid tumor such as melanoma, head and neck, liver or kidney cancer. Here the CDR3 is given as CASSRHTGNTIYF. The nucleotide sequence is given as TGTGCCAGCAGCCGACACACTGGAAACACCATATATTTT.